The 5 T cell receptor beta chains reported below all come from one sample, sequenced in a study of shared clonotypes between healthy human individuals. Here immunoSEQ multiplex PCR was the method, and the copy in TCRdb shows in-frame clones only, minus some. Of about 560,000 clones in the sample, roughly 79% were seen once. Sequencing was done on a sample of PBMCs. These receptors were taken from a woman aged 40 to 50 in good health. Some clones in this sample may be carry-over from other donors' samples.

The chain recombines TRBV5-4 with TRBJ2-4, with 9 bases lining up with TRBD2. V was clipped by 5 bases and J by 8 bases; unmatched bases: 5. Germline-derived CDR1 and CDR2 are SGHNT and YYREEE (reference sequence). This CDR3 comprises 13 residues. The CDR3 is CASSAGGFDIQYF. The CDR3 DNA reads TGTGCCAGCAGTGCGGGAGGGTTTGACATTCAGTACTTC. Combining the CDR3 with reference TRBV5-4 and TRBJ2-4 gives the whole variable domain ETGVTQSPTHLIKTRGQQVTLRCSSQSGHNTVSWYQQALGQGPQFIFQYYREEENGRGNFPPRFSGLQFPNYSSELNVNALELDDSALYLCASSAGGFDIQYFGAGTRLSVL.

The V and J genes are TRBV7-9 and TRBJ2-1; 10 bases are a match to TRBD2. The CDR3 has 15 residues. The junction had 9 bases not matched to a gene; V was cut back by 6 bases and J by 7 bases. CDR1 is SEHNR, CDR2 FQNEAQ, per germline (reference sequence). This CDR3 reads CASSKAGGPWNEQFF. For the CDR3, the DNA is TGTGCCAGCAGTAAAGCGGGAGGGCCTTGGAATGAGCAGTTCTTC. The complete variable domain, with remaining parts taken from reference TRBV7-9 and TRBJ2-1, reads DTGVSQNPRHKITKRGQNVTFRCDPISEHNRLYWYRQTLGQGPEFLTYFQNEAQLEKSRLLSDRFSAERPKGSFSTLEIQRTEQGDSAMYLCASSKAGGPWNEQFFGPGTRLTVL.

This chain links TRBV5-4 with TRBJ2-5; a possible D gene is TRBD1 (6 bases). The J call may be faulty, since TRBJ2-7 better matches the DNA end. Germline V gene lookup returns CDR1 SGHNT and CDR2 YYREEE (reference sequence). CDR3 length: 14 amino acids. CDR3 in amino acids: CASSARDTPYEQYF. CDR3 sequence (DNA): TGTGCCAGCAGTGCTCGGGACACCCCCTACGAGCAGTACTTC.

The chain couples TRBV18 to TRBJ2-7; D is undetermined. Germline values: CDR1 KGHSH, CDR2 LQKENI. The CDR3 length is 10 residues. V lost 3 bases, J lost 5 bases, and 2 bases lay in between. The CDR3 here is CASSPNEQYF. The CDR3, as DNA: TGTGCCAGCTCACCTAACGAGCAGTACTTC.

J is TRBJ2-2 and V is TRBV7-6; 9 positions match TRBD1. Per the germline V gene, CDR1 is SGHVS and CDR2 is FNYEAQ. With V trimmed by 5 bases and J by 2 bases, 6 bases remained unmatched. The CDR3 has 16 amino acids. In DNA, the CDR3 is TGTGCCAGCAGCGCAGGGACAGGGTACAACACCGGGGAGCTGTTTTTT. Translated: CASSAGTGYNTGELFF.